The 22 T cell receptor beta chains reported below all come from one sample, sequenced in a study of blood T cells in healthy people across ages (dated by TCRdb to the mid-2010s). Preparation of the library involved 5' RACE. TCRdb shows the sequencer as Illumina HiSeq 2500. A second PCR of roughly 7 to 11 cycles was performed with a sample-barcoded 5' primer and a J-beta primer mix. Through fastp at Q25 and MiXCR, TCRdb rebuilt clones from the public reads, retaining in-frame beta chains. Rows with one shared CDR3 protein collapse into an entry with the most common genes and DNA. The table for this sample lists around 1,000,000 distinct CDR3 sequences; 20% to 25% of them were counted only once. Clones ranked in the top ten supply around 0.75% of the sample. This same sample was also taken into another study, of T cells of mothers and their children.

The sample was blood. These receptor sequences come from a girl aged 2-10 years in good health.

This clonotype was counted many times. The J gene is TRBJ2-5, the V gene TRBV5-1, with D possibly matching TRBD2 (5 bases). CDR3 size: 14 residues. Per germline, CDR1 SGHRS and CDR2 YFSETQ. The V end lost 0 bases, the J end lost 2 bases, and 8 bases lay between the germline ends. CDR3 region: CASSLAGDQETQYF. As DNA, the CDR3 is TGCGCCAGCAGCTTGGCCGGGGATCAAGAGACCCAGTACTTC.

The table lists this clonotype with a few counts. This chain connects TRBV14 to TRBJ1-2, with 7 bases matching TRBD1. CDR3 length equals 14 residues. V lost 1 base to trimming and J lost 4 bases; unmatched junction nucleotides: 3. Germline CDR1 is SGHDN and CDR2 is FVKESK. The CDR3 here is CASSQVGQVYGYTF. The CDR3 nucleotides read TGTGCCAGCAGCCAAGTCGGACAGGTCTATGGCTACACCTTC.

On this clonotype: Germline and junction disagree at one end, which may indicate a read error. The chain has TRBV15 and TRBJ2-5, with no clear D. CDR3 length equals 14 residues. Germline values: CDR1 LNHNV, CDR2 YYDKDF (reference sequence). The CDR3 DNA is TGCGCCACCAGCAGAGATCCGGTACAAGAGACCCAGTACTTC. Translation: CATSRDPVQETQYF.

The rearrangement uses TRBV5-1 and TRBJ2-5; the D gene could be TRBD1 or TRBD2 (5 bases each). TRBJ2-1 matches the DNA end more closely, so the J call is doubtful. Germline V gene data show CDR1 as SGHRS and CDR2 as YFSETQ. The CDR3 sequence is 14 residues long. The CDR3 region has the DNA TGCGCCAGCGGGGGTTGGGGTCCTTTTAATGAGCAGTTCTTC. This encodes CASGGWGPFNEQFF.

V usage is TRBV7-2 and J usage is TRBJ2-1; D unresolved. V lost 0 bases, J lost 2 bases, and 8 bases lay in between. The germline V gene has CDR1 SGHTA and CDR2 FQGNSA. This CDR3 contains 15 residues. CDR3 DNA sequence: TGTGCCAGCAGCTTAGCTCGGCAGCCCTACAATGAGCAGTTCTTC. Residues: CASSLARQPYNEQFF.

The V gene is TRBV28, the J gene TRBJ1-2, with D unresolved. V shed 7 bases and J shed 4 bases, with 16 bases lying between them. The CDR3 extends over 14 amino acids. CDR1 and CDR2 (germline): MDHEN, SYDVKM. Here the CDR3 reads CASTRPTALYGYTF. For the CDR3, the DNA is TGTGCCAGCACCCGGCCCACGGCCCTCTATGGCTACACCTTC.

Of note for this clonotype: This may be a read error: a much more frequent sequence differs by one nucleotide. The chain joins TRBV27 to TRBJ2-5, with 8 bases fitting TRBD1. Trimming at V came to 2 bases and at J to 2 bases, leaving 4 bases not matched to a gene. CDR3 size: 15 residues. Germline values: CDR1 MNHEY, CDR2 SMNVEV (reference sequence). DNA for the CDR3: TGTGCCAGCAGTTTACGGACAGGGATGCAAGAGACCCAGTACTTC. Translation gives CASSLRTGMQETQYF.

The rearrangement uses TRBV12-5 and TRBJ2-3, with 7 bases that match TRBD2. In germline, CDR1 is LGHNT, CDR2 FRNRAP. This CDR3 has 16 amino acids. The V gene end was trimmed by 2 bases and the J gene end by 2 bases; junction bases not matched to a gene: 7. The CDR3 DNA follows: TGTGCTAGTGGTTTGCCCTCTAGCGGACCCACAGATACGCAGTATTTT. Translated, it gives CASGLPSSGPTDTQYF.

The table lists this clonotype with a few counts. The chain links TRBV9 to TRBJ2-5; D might be TRBD2 (6 bases). Trimming left V 0 bases short and J 6 bases short, with 12 bases between. This CDR3 contains 14 residues. Germline assignment: CDR1 SGDLS and CDR2 YYNGEE. The CDR3, as DNA: TGTGCCAGCAGCGTAGCGGGGGTGGAACAGACCCAGTACTTC. Protein product: CASSVAGVEQTQYF.

Comments on this clonotype: At one of its ends the junction is not consistent with the germline gene, which may arise from a read error. DNA for the CDR3: TGCAGTGCTAGCGCCCCCGGACAGGCGACTAGGAGCGAAACCTTC. This gives the protein CSASAPGQATRSETF. The rearrangement links TRBV20-1 to TRBJ2-1; possibly TRBD1 for D (7 bases). Germline CDR1 reads DFQATT; CDR2 reads SNEGSKA (reference sequence). The CDR3 runs 15 residues.

This clonotype has more than one count but fewer than ten. The CDR3 protein is CASNFESSGFEQYF. The CDR3 DNA is TGCGCCAGCAACTTTGAGAGCTCCGGATTCGAGCAGTACTTC. The chain has TRBV5-1 and TRBJ2-5; D unclear. The J call may be incorrect, as the DNA end agrees better with TRBJ2-7. This CDR3 contains 14 residues. Germline-derived CDR1 and CDR2 are SGHRS and YFSETQ.

This clonotype has only a few counts. The chain combines TRBV5-1 with TRBJ2-7; 12 positions agree with TRBD2. This CDR3 is built from 13 residues. V lost 10 bases to trimming and J lost 5 bases; unmatched junction nucleotides: 7. In germline, CDR1 is SGHRS, CDR2 YFSETQ. The CDR3 sequence: CASRLAGVDEQYF. CDR3 DNA: TGCGCCTCCAGACTAGCGGGAGTCGACGAGCAGTACTTC.

The gene calls are TRBV29-1 and TRBJ2-1, with a weak D call TRBD2 (5 bases). The CDR3 extends over 13 amino acids. Germline assignment: CDR1 SQVTM and CDR2 ANQGSEA. Deletions cut 4 bases from V and 2 bases from J, with 9 bases between. CDR3 loop: CSVVGGTYNEQFF. CDR3 bases: TGCAGCGTTGTCGGAGGAACCTACAATGAGCAGTTCTTC.

V and J are TRBV12-5 and TRBJ2-3, with 8 bases identical to TRBD2. The CDR3 sequence is 14 residues long. Germline V gives CDR1 LGHNT, CDR2 FRNRAP. V shed 6 bases and J 3 bases; nucleotides not matched to a gene: 5. CDR3 in amino acids: CASGLGLATDTQYF. For the CDR3, the DNA is TGTGCTAGTGGGCTCGGACTAGCAACAGATACGCAGTATTTT.

The chain couples TRBV4-1 to TRBJ2-5; D unresolved. With 4 bases removed from V and 4 bases from J, the gap between germline ends came to 19 bases. Germline CDR1 MGHRA, CDR2 YSYEKL. CDR3 length: 16 amino acids. CDR3 nucleotide sequence: TGCGCCAGCAGCCGACCCGTCGGCGCGTTAGGAGAGACCCAGTACTTC. Residues: CASSRPVGALGETQYF.

The chain couples TRBV11-2 to TRBJ2-1, with 11 bases aligning to TRBD2. Germline V gives CDR1 SGHAT, CDR2 FQNNGV. The CDR3 extends over 14 amino acids. The junction had 11 bases not matched to a gene; V was cut back by 4 bases and J by 15 bases. The CDR3 reads CASSSIAGGPGAFF. For the CDR3, the DNA is TGTGCCAGCAGCTCGATAGCGGGGGGGCCGGGCGCGTTCTTC.

Regarding this clonotype: Compared with germline, one end of the junction differs, possibly owing to a read error. The CDR3 here is CASSVIAASSYNEQFF. The CDR3 DNA reads TGTGCCAGTAGCGTTATAGCGGCCTCGTCCTACAATGAGCAGTTCTTC. The chain couples TRBV9 to TRBJ2-1; possible D gene TRBD2, 6 bases. This CDR3 is built from 16 residues. CDR1 is SGDLS, CDR2 YYNGEE, per germline. Variable domain in full (rest from reference TRBV9 and TRBJ2-1): DSGVTQTPKHLITATGQRVTLRCSPRSGDLSVYWYQQSLDQGLQFLIQYYNGEERAKGNILERFSAQQFPDLHSELNLSSLELGDSALYFCASSVIAASSYNEQFFGPGTRLTVL.

The chain joins TRBV28 to TRBJ2-7; TRBD1 matches 11 bases. This CDR3 contains 16 residues. J gave up 5 bases and V 2 bases, and 8 bases lay outside the gene matches. The V gene's germline CDR1 is MDHEN and CDR2 SYDVKM. The CDR3 loop is CASSLRGGQGVDEQYF. The CDR3 region has the DNA TGTGCCAGCAGTTTACGGGGGGGACAGGGGGTTGACGAGCAGTACTTC.

The chain couples TRBV3-1 to TRBJ2-5; a weak D match, TRBD2 (5 bases). V dropped 4 bases and J dropped 5 bases, with 17 bases sitting between them. Germline loops: CDR1 LGHDT, CDR2 YNNKEL (reference sequence). This CDR3 spans 15 amino acids. CDR3 region: CASSPSGGFEETQYF. CDR3 DNA: TGTGCCAGCAGCCCCTCCGGCGGGTTCGAGGAGACCCAGTACTTC.

The chain has TRBV11-2 and TRBJ2-5, with D possibly matching TRBD2 (6 bases). This CDR3 has 16 amino acids. V lost 5 bases and J 5 bases, leaving 21 bases between the germline ends. Germline V gives CDR1 SGHAT, CDR2 FQNNGV. DNA of the CDR3: TGTGCCAGCAGCACATCCCCCAGGGCGGGGCGCGAGACCCAGTACTTC. This sequence encodes CASSTSPRAGRETQYF.

This sequence joins TRBV14 and TRBJ1-4; D ambiguous. Trimming pared 4 bases from V and 10 bases from J, leaving 16 bases between. The CDR3 is made up of 14 amino acids. Germline V gene data show CDR1 as SGHDN and CDR2 as FVKESK. The CDR3: CASSPTRQSTKLFF. The CDR3 DNA follows: TGTGCCAGCAGCCCGACTCGCCAGTCGACAAAACTGTTTTTT.

This clonotype was counted only a few times. The chain has TRBV4-1 and TRBJ2-1; 13 bases agree with TRBD2. With 4 bases clipped from V and 8 bases from J, the junction kept 8 bases outside the gene matches. This CDR3 region has 16 residues. CDR1 MGHRA and CDR2 YSYEKL come from the germline V gene. This CDR3 is CASSLRTSGSFDEQFF. CDR3 DNA: TGCGCCAGCAGCCTTCGGACTAGCGGGAGTTTTGATGAGCAGTTCTTC.